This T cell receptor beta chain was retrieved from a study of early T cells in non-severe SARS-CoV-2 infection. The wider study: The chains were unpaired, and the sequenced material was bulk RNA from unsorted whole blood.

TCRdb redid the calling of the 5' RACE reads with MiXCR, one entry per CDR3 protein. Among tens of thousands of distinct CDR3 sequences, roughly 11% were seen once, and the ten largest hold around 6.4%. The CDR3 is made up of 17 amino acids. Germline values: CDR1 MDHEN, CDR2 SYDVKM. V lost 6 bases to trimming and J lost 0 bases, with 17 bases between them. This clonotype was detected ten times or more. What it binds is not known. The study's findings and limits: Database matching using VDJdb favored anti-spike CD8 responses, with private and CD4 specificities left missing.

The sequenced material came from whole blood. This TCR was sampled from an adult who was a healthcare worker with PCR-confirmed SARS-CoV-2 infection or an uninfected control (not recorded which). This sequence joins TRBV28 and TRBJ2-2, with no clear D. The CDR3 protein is CASSPESSTTNTGELFF. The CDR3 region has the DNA TGTGCCAGCAGCCCAGAGTCTTCCACGACGAACACCGGGGAGCTGTTTTTT.